This T cell receptor beta chain originates from a study of OX40 agonist ivuxolimab in advanced cancers. Study observations and caveats: On average, CD8+ T cells had more expanded clones than CD4+.

On this clone: Its target is unknown.

Repertoires were generated with immunoSEQ multiplex PCR, while TCRdb's copy carries only in-frame clones and drops some. The profile covers about 47,000 clones, with around nine tenths appearing a single time and around 15% taken by the ten largest. The length of the CDR3 is 13 residues. CDR1 MNHNS and CDR2 SASEGT come from the germline V gene. The ends lost 8 bases at V and 8 bases at J; junction bases unmatched: 11. The rearrangement links TRBV6-1 to TRBJ1-2, with TRBD1 identical over 7 bases. The sequence derives from an adult with an advanced solid tumor such as melanoma, head and neck, liver or kidney cancer. The source was CD4+ or CD8+ T cells sorted from blood, collected in a trial of the OX40 agonist ivuxolimab. The CDR3 region has the DNA TGTGCCAGCCGGGAGACAGGGTTTGGCGGCTACACCTTC. Residues: CASRETGFGGYTF.